What follows are 30 T cell receptor beta chains derived from one specimen sequenced in a study. Tregs were sorted as CD4+CD25+CD127-/low cells. TCRdb re-analysed the 5' RACE reads in MiXCR, keeping a single row per CDR3 protein. The data show approximately 50,000 distinct CDR3 sequences, 26% seen once. The material sequenced was tumor-infiltrating Tregs sorted from the breast tumor. The receptors were sampled from a female donor with breast cancer.

V is TRBV7-2 and J is TRBJ2-7; the D call may be TRBD1 or TRBD2 (5 bases each). V gave up 4 bases and J gave up 5 bases, with 9 bases separating them. CDR3 length: 12 amino acids. In germline, CDR1 is SGHTA, CDR2 FQGNSA. Written as DNA, the CDR3 is TGTGCCAGCAGCTATGGGGGAGACGAGCAGTACTTC. Translated: CASSYGGDEQYF.

V and J are TRBV3-1 and TRBJ2-1; D not certain. With 4 bases removed from V and 11 bases from J, the gap between germline ends came to 15 bases. Germline V gene data show CDR1 as LGHDT and CDR2 as YNNKEL (reference sequence). This CDR3 region has 13 residues. The DNA for the CDR3 is TGTGCCAGCAGCCGAACGACTGGGAATAAGCAGTTCTTC. It is translated as CASSRTTGNKQFF.

This chain connects TRBV7-2 to TRBJ2-7, with 11 bases that match TRBD1. V lost 5 bases to trimming and J lost 3 bases; unmatched junction nucleotides: 9. This CDR3 has 16 amino acids. CDR1 and CDR2 (germline): SGHTA, FQGNSA. The CDR3 here is CASSPPTGTGGYEQYF. In DNA, the CDR3 is TGTGCCAGCAGCCCCCCCACCGGGACAGGGGGCTACGAGCAGTACTTC. The whole variable domain, remainder taken from reference TRBV7-2 and TRBJ2-7, is GAGVSQSPSNKVTEKGKDVELRCDPISGHTALYWYRQSLGQGLEFLIYFQGNSAPDKSGLPSDRFSAERTGGSVSTLTIQRTQQEDSAVYLCASSPPTGTGGYEQYFGPGTRLTVT.

The genes are TRBV27 and TRBJ2-7; TRBD1 aligns across 8 bases. Germline assignment: CDR1 MNHEY and CDR2 SMNVEV (reference sequence). The CDR3 loop spans 15 amino acids. The trim removed 6 bases at V and 0 bases at J, leaving 7 bases unmatched. CDR3 sequence reads: CASSQTTGGSYEQYF. CDR3 in DNA: TGTGCCAGCAGCCAAACTACAGGGGGCTCCTACGAGCAGTACTTC.

In the case of this clonotype: This clone may be a read error of a much larger clone one base away. The chain is built from TRBV7-2 and TRBJ2-7; D might be TRBD1 (5 bases). This CDR3 spans 13 amino acids. Germline CDR1 is SGHTA and CDR2 is FQGNSA. V lost 4 bases, J lost 3 bases, and 10 bases lay in between. CDR3 amino acids: CASSYTRGYEQYF. The DNA for the CDR3 is TGTGCCAGCAGCTACACAAGGGGCTACGAGCAGTACTTC.

The chain recombines TRBV12-3 or TRBV12-4 with TRBJ2-1, with 8 bases identical to TRBD2. The ends lost 0 bases at V and 7 bases at J; junction bases unmatched: 14. The length of the CDR3 is 18 residues. This chain's CDR3 is CASSLAGGRTSTNNEQFF. As DNA, the CDR3 is TGTGCCAGCAGTTTAGCAGGGGGGCGGACTAGCACCAATAATGAGCAGTTCTTC.

This chain connects TRBV20-1 to TRBJ1-4, with 10 bases that match TRBD1. V dropped 5 bases and J dropped 7; count of bases not matched to a gene: 4. CDR3 length equals 13 residues. Germline lookup yields CDR1 DFQATT and CDR2 SNEGSKA (reference sequence). The CDR3 loop reads CSASGTGAEKLFF. DNA of the CDR3: TGCAGTGCTTCCGGGACAGGGGCTGAAAAACTGTTTTTT.

In this sample, this clonotype turned up many times. V and J are TRBV6-1 and TRBJ1-2; D perhaps matches TRBD1 (5 bases). The germline gives CDR1 MNHNS, CDR2 SASEGT. The V end lost 6 bases, the J end lost 4 bases, and 12 bases lay between the germline ends. The CDR3 totals 13 residues. CDR3 DNA sequence: TGTGCCAGCAGGGAAAGACAGACCTATGGCTACACCTTC. Its translation: CASRERQTYGYTF.

Ten or more counts support this clonotype. The CDR3 DNA reads as TGTGCCACCAGTGATTCGGGCGGTGGCTATGGCTACACCTTC. As protein: CATSDSGGGYGYTF. The rearrangement links TRBV24-1 to TRBJ1-2; no reliable D call. V gave up 2 bases and J gave up 4 bases, with 10 bases separating them. The CDR3 has 14 amino acids. The germline V gene encodes CDR1 KGHDR and CDR2 SFDVKD.

This clonotype was observed at least ten times. The chain recombines TRBV4-3 with TRBJ2-3, with D possibly being TRBD1 or TRBD2 (5 bases each). The germline V and J ends were trimmed by 0 bases and 6 bases, with 13 bases remaining between them. Germline CDR1 LGHNA, CDR2 YSLEER. The CDR3 length is 15 residues. The CDR3 sequence is CASSQDRMGPDTQYF. CDR3 sequence (DNA): TGCGCCAGCAGCCAAGATCGGATGGGACCTGATACGCAGTATTTT.

This clonotype has ten or more counts. The chain recombines TRBV12-3 or TRBV12-4 with TRBJ2-7; a weak D match, TRBD1 (6 bases). This CDR3 is 11 amino acids long. V was pared by 10 bases and J by 5 bases, with 12 bases between. In nucleotides, the CDR3 is TGTGCCACTGCAGGGGAGAACGAGCAGTACTTC. This sequence encodes CATAGENEQYF.

This clonotype showed up just once. This clone may be a read error of a much larger clone one base away. CDR3 sequence: CASSSKNREGNTEAFF. In DNA form, the CDR3 reads TGTGCCAGCAGTTCAAAAAACAGGGAAGGGAACACTGAAGCTTTCTTT. The chain uses TRBV6-2 or TRBV6-3 and TRBJ1-1, with D possibly being TRBD1 (6 bases). V was pared by 4 bases and J by 1 base, with 16 bases between. Germline-derived CDR1 and CDR2 are MNHEY and SVGEGT. The CDR3 sequence is 16 residues long.

This clonotype was counted a few times. The chain carries TRBV25-1 and TRBJ2-7; TRBD1 matches 7 bases. Germline trimming cut 4 bases from V and 1 base from J; bases unmatched to any gene: 1. CDR1 and CDR2 (germline): MGHDK, SYGVNS. The CDR3 has 13 residues. DNA of the CDR3: TGTGCCAGCAGTGGGGACAGATCCTACGAGCAGTACTTC. It yields the protein CASSGDRSYEQYF.

The chain has TRBV5-1 and TRBJ2-1; TRBD1 or TRBD2 may be the D gene (5 bases each). Germline V CDR1 and CDR2: SGHRS, YFSETQ. V lost 2 bases, J lost 2 bases, and 14 bases lay in between. CDR3 length equals 16 residues. The CDR3 DNA reads as TGCGCCAGCAGCTTTCTCTCGGGGACCACCTACAATGAGCAGTTCTTC. It codes for CASSFLSGTTYNEQFF.

This clonotype was observed a handful of times. This sequence joins TRBV7-2 and TRBJ2-7, with D possibly matching TRBD2 (5 bases). The CDR3 covers 14 residues. V dropped 2 bases and J dropped 9 bases, with 17 bases sitting between them. Germline-derived CDR1 and CDR2 are SGHTA and FQGNSA. The CDR3 loop is CASSLPVVRGAQYF. The CDR3 nucleotides read TGTGCCAGCAGCTTACCGGTAGTTCGGGGTGCGCAGTACTTC.

A remark on this clonotype: One junction end disagrees with the germline gene, perhaps due to a read error. V gene TRBV7-8 combines with J gene TRBJ1-5; D possibly corresponds to TRBD1 (5 bases). Germline values: CDR1 SGHVS, CDR2 FQNEAQ. The length of the CDR3 is 14 residues. In nucleotides, the CDR3 is TGTGCCAGCAGCCCCGGGTCAGGGTTCCAGCCCCGGCATTTT. Its protein product is CASSPGSGFQPRHF.

In its sample, this clonotype was seen a few times. CDR3 in amino acids: CSAKQGAFADTQYF. The CDR3 DNA is TGCAGTGCGAAACAGGGGGCCTTCGCAGATACGCAGTATTTT. The chain uses TRBV20-1 and TRBJ2-3; 9 bases are a match to TRBD1. The length of the CDR3 is 14 residues. Losses at the gene ends were 6 bases for V and 4 bases for J; bases not matched to a gene: 8. The germline V gene has CDR1 DFQATT and CDR2 SNEGSKA (reference sequence).

This chain connects TRBV24-1 to TRBJ2-1; possibly TRBD2 for D (6 bases). CDR1 and CDR2 from the germline V gene are KGHDR and SFDVKD. V was shortened by 9 bases and J by 8 bases, with 22 bases between the two germline ends. CDR3 length equals 15 residues. The DNA of the CDR3 is TGTGCCACCGGGCTGGGCCAGGGAGGTGTCTATGAGCAGTTCTTC. Amino acid sequence: CATGLGQGGVYEQFF.

Details on this clonotype: With a much larger clone just one base away, this may be a read error. The V call is TRBV11-2, the J call TRBJ1-6, with no clear D. CDR3 length: 15 amino acids. Germline CDR1 SGHAT, CDR2 FQNNGV. The ends were cut back, 0 bases at V and 7 bases at J, with 10 bases in the middle. For the CDR3, the DNA is TGTGCCAGCAGCTTAGAGTGGTGGGTGAATTCACCCCTCCACTTT. Its translation: CASSLEWWVNSPLHF.

This clonotype came up once. This clone may be a read error of a much larger clone one base away. V and J are TRBV6-2 or TRBV6-3 and TRBJ1-1; the D gene is possibly TRBD1 (5 bases). The CDR3 consists of 14 residues. The germline V gene encodes CDR1 MNHEY and CDR2 SVGEGT. V lost 7 bases and J lost 4, with 16 bases in between. The chain's CDR3 is CASIRAGGTTEAFF. The DNA for the CDR3 is TGTGCCAGCATTAGGGCGGGGGGTACCACTGAAGCTTTCTTT.

J is TRBJ1-5 and V is TRBV4-3; D is perhaps TRBD1 (6 bases). The CDR3 contains 19 residues. Germline V CDR1 and CDR2: LGHNA, YSLEER. Trimming stripped 0 bases from V and 0 bases from J, with 18 bases between. The CDR3 spells CASSQEGRQELYSNQPQHF. DNA for the CDR3: TGCGCCAGCAGCCAAGAAGGTCGACAGGAGCTTTATAGCAATCAGCCCCAGCATTTT.

This clonotype appeared once. The chain uses TRBV19 and TRBJ2-2; D uncertain. Germline V CDR1 and CDR2: LNHDA, SQIVND (reference sequence). Trimming stripped 7 bases from V and 0 bases from J, with 3 bases between. The CDR3 length is 12 residues. CDR3 DNA: TGTGCCAGTACCCCGAACACCGGGGAGCTGTTTTTT. This gives the protein CASTPNTGELFF.

A note on this clonotype: With a much larger clone just one base away, this may be a read error. Since the CDR3 does not end with the conserved phenylalanine or tryptophan, this likely comes from a read error. The V and J genes are TRBV18 and TRBJ1-5; D gene uncertain. Trimming took off 2 bases at V and 3 bases at J, with 8 bases between the two ends. CDR1 and CDR2 (germline): KGHSH, LQKENI. CDR3 length equals 14 residues. Here the CDR3 DNA reads TGTGCCAGCTCACCAGGACGGGTCAATCAGCCCCAGCATTTA. Its translation is CASSPGRVNQPQHL.

A remark on this clonotype: One junction end does not reproduce the germline sequence, and a read error may be involved. V and J are TRBV12-3 or TRBV12-4 and TRBJ1-1; 8 nucleotides agree with TRBD1. The CDR3 is 14 amino acids. The CDR3 DNA is TGTGCCAGCAGTTTAGGGACAGGGAACTCTGAAGCTTTCTTT. It yields the protein CASSLGTGNSEAFF.

This clonotype was seen only a few times. The chain combines TRBV6-6 with TRBJ1-6; D ambiguous. The CDR3 runs 19 residues. With 4 bases removed from V and 3 bases from J, the gap between germline ends came to 22 bases. Germline lookup yields CDR1 MNHNY and CDR2 SVGAGI (reference sequence). CDR3 sequence (DNA): TGTGCCAGCAGTTTTCTCAGAAAAAGTACCAACTTCTATAATTCACCCCTCCACTTT. It translates to CASSFLRKSTNFYNSPLHF.

This chain joins TRBV5-1 and TRBJ2-1; the D is unclear. Trimming stripped 0 bases from V and 9 bases from J, with 13 bases between. This CDR3 region has 14 residues. CDR1 and CDR2 (germline): SGHRS, YFSETQ. The CDR3 loop is CASSLASETGEQFF. The CDR3 DNA follows: TGCGCCAGCAGCTTGGCCTCCGAAACGGGTGAGCAGTTCTTC.

The chain recombines TRBV7-9 with TRBJ2-3; D gene unclear. Germline V CDR1 and CDR2: SEHNR, FQNEAQ (reference sequence). The CDR3 spans 14 residues. The V gene lost 5 bases and the J gene lost 1 base, with 10 bases spanning the gap. CDR3 sequence reads: CASSKRWGTDTQYF. The CDR3, as DNA: TGTGCCAGCAGCAAAAGGTGGGGCACAGATACGCAGTATTTT.

This clonotype turned up a few times. The chain employs TRBV3-1 and TRBJ2-1; 9 nucleotides align to TRBD2. The CDR3 has 13 residues. The trim removed 8 bases at V and 5 bases at J, leaving 4 bases unmatched. Germline-derived CDR1 and CDR2 are LGHDT and YNNKEL (reference sequence). CDR3 amino acids: CASDVAGDNEQFF. CDR3 DNA: TGTGCCAGCGATGTAGCGGGAGACAATGAGCAGTTCTTC.

The genes are TRBV5-6 and TRBJ2-2, with a tentative D call TRBD2 (5 bases). V was pared by 1 base and J by 6 bases, with 16 bases between. Germline assignment: CDR1 SGHDT and CDR2 YYEEEE. CDR3 size: 16 residues. CDR3 coding DNA: TGTGCCAGCAGCTTGCCCACTAGGGATACTGCCGGGGAGCTGTTTTTT. Protein sequence: CASSLPTRDTAGELFF.

Comments on this clonotype: With a much larger clone just one base away, this may be a read error. The conserved final phenylalanine or tryptophan is absent from the CDR3, which likely points to a read error. J is TRBJ1-1 and V is TRBV5-1, with D possibly being TRBD1 (6 bases). V was clipped by 4 bases and J by 11 bases, with 21 bases between them. The germline V gene has CDR1 SGHRS and CDR2 YFSETQ. There are 14 residues in the CDR3. CDR3 sequence reads: CASSRDTEMGFAFL. The CDR3 DNA follows: TGCGCCAGCAGCCGGGACACGGAGATGGGTTTCGCTTTCCTT.